This T cell receptor (beta chain) was sequenced in a study of blood T cell repertoires in COVID-19. Germline values: CDR1 KGHSH, CDR2 LQKENI. J lost 7 bases, V lost 6 bases, and 10 bases had no gene match. The CDR3 runs 16 residues. The data were produced by immunoSEQ multiplex PCR, yet TCRdb's version contains in-frame clones alone and is incomplete. The sample lists some 140,000 clones; roughly 85% were seen once. This chain links TRBV18 with TRBJ2-1, with 12 positions matching TRBD2. This clonotype was obtained from a man aged 55 to 70 with acute or convalescent COVID-19. Specimen: peripheral blood. The CDR3 DNA sequence: TGTGCCAGCTCGCCCACCTCTAGCGGGAGGGGTAATGAGCAGTTCTTC. It encodes CASSPTSSGRGNEQFF.